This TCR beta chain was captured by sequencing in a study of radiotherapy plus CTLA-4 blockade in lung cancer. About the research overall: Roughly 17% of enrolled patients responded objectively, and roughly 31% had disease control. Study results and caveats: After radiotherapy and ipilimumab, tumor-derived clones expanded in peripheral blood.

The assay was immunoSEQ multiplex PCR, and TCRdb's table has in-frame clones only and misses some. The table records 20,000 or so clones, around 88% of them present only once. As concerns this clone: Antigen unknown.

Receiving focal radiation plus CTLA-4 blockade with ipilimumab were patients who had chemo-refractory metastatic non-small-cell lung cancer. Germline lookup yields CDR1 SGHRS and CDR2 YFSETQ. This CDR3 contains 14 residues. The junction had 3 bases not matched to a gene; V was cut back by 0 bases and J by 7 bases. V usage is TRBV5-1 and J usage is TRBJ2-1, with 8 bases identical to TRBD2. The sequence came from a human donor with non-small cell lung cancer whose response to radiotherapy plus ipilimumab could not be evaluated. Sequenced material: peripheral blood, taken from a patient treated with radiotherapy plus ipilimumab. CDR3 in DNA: TGCGCCAGCAGCTTGGTGGCTAGCGGGAATGAGCAGTTCTTC. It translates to CASSLVASGNEQFF.